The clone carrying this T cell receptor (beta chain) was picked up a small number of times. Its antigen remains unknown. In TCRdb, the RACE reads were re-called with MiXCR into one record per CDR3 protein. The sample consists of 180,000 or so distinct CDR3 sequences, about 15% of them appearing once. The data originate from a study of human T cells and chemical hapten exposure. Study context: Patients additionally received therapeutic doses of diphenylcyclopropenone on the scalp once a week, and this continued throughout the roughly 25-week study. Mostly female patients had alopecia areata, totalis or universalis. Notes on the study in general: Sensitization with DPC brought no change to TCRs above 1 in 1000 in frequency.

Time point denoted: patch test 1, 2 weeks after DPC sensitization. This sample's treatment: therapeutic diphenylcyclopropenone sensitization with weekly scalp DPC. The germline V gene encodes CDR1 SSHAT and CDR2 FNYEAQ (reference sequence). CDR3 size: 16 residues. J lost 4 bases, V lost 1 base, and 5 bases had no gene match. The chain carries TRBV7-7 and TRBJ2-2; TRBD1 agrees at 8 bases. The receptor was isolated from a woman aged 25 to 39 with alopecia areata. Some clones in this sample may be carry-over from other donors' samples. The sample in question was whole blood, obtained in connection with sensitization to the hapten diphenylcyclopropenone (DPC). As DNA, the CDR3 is TGTGCCAGCAGCTTAGGCAGGGGGCCGGGCACCGGGGAGCTGTTTTTT. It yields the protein CASSLGRGPGTGELFF.